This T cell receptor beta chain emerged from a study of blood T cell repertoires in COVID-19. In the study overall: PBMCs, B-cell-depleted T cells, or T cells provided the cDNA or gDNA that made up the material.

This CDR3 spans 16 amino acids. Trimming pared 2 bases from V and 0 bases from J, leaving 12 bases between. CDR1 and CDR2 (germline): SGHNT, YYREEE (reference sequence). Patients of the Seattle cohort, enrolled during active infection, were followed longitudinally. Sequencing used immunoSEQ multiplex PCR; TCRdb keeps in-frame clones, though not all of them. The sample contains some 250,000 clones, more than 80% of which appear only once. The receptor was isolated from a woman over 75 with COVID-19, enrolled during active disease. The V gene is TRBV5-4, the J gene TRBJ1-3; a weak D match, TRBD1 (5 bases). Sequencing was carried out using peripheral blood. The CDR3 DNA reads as TGTGCCAGCAGCTTCTGGCAGGGCGGCTCTGGAAACACCATATATTTT. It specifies CASSFWQGGSGNTIYF.